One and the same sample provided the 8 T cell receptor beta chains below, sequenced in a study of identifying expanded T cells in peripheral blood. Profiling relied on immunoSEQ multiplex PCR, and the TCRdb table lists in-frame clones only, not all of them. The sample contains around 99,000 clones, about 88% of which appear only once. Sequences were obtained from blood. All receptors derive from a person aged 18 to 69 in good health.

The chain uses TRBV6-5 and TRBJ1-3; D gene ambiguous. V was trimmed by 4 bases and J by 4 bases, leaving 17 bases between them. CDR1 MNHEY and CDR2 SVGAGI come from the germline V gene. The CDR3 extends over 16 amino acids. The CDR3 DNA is TGTGCCAGCAGTTCCACTCGCAGTCCCGCCGGAAACACCATATATTTT. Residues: CASSSTRSPAGNTIYF.

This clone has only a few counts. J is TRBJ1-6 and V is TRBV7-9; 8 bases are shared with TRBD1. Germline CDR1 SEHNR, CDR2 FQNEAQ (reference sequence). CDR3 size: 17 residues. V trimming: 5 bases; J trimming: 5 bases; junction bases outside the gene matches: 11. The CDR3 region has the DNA TGTGCCAGCAGCCAAACAAGCGGACAGGGAGATAATTCACCCCTCCACTTT. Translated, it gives CASSQTSGQGDNSPLHF.

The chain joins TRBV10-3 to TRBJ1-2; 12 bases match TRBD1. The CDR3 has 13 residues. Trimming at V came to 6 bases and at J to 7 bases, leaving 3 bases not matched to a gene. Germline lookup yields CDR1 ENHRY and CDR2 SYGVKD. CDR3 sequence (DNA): TGTGCCATCAGGGGACAGGGGGCGCTTGGCTACACCTTC. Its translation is CAIRGQGALGYTF.

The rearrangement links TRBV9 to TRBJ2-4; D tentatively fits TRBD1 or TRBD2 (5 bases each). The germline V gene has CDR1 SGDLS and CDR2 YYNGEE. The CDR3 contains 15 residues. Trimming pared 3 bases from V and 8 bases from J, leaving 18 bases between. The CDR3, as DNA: TGTGCCAGCAGCGAGGAGGAGAGGACAAGGGACATTCAGTACTTC. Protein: CASSEEERTRDIQYF.

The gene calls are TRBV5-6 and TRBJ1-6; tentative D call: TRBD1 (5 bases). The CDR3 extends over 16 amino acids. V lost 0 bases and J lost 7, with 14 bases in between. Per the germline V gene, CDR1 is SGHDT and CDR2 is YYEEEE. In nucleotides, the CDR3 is TGTGCCAGCAGCTTGGAAAGGGGATTAAAAAATTCACCCCTCCACTTT. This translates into CASSLERGLKNSPLHF.

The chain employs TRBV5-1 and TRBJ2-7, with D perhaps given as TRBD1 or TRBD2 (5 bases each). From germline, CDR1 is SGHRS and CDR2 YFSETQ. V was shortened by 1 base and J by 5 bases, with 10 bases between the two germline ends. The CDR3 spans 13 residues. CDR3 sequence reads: CASSLQLGDEQYF. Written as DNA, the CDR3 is TGCGCCAGCAGCTTGCAATTGGGGGACGAGCAGTACTTC.

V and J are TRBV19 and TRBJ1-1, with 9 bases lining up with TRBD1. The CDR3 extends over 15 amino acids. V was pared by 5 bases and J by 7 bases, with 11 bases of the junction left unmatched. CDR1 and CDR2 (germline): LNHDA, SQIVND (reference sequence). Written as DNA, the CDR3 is TGTGCCAGTAGTCCCGGGGGACAGGGAAACCGTGAAGCTTTCTTT. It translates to CASSPGGQGNREAFF.

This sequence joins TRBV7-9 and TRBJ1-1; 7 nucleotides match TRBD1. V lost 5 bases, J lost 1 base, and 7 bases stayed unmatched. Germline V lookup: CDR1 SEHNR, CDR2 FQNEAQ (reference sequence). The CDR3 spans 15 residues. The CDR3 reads CASSDRDKANTEAFF. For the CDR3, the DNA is TGTGCCAGCAGCGACAGGGACAAAGCGAACACTGAAGCTTTCTTT.